The table lists the clone carrying this TCR beta chain with a few counts. Clinical history reported by participants formed the basis on which cohorts were assigned. Looked up from germline, CDR1 is LGHNA and CDR2 is YNFKEQ. V shed 0 bases and J shed 8 bases, with 4 bases lying between them. This CDR3 comprises 11 residues. The data stem from a study of blood T cell repertoires in COVID-19. For the study at large: COVID-19 samples collected from the United States, Italy and Spain covered acute and convalescent phases. T cells, B-cell-depleted T cells, or PBMCs provided the cDNA or gDNA that served as material.

Only in-frame clones appear in the TCRdb table, and some are missing; sequencing was by immunoSEQ multiplex PCR. The table shows approximately 260,000 clones, with 84% occurring only once. The chain links TRBV4-2 to TRBJ1-2; D is uncertain. The sequencing input was PBMCs or T cells enriched from blood (not recorded which). The source is a man in his forties or fifties who had recovered from COVID-19. This CDR3 reads CASSQDRGYTF. The CDR3 DNA reads as TGTGCCAGCAGCCAAGACAGGGGCTACACCTTC.